In this sample, the clone carrying this T cell receptor (beta chain) turned up a few times. The antigen is unknown. This sample was taken from a study of identical twins. MiXCR, applied by TCRdb to the 5' RACE reads, yields one record per CDR3 protein. Here the sample spans 690,000 or so distinct CDR3 sequences, 8.6% being singletons. In every case, the donor was a healthy Caucasian. Broader study findings: Alpha sequences out of frame and shared by twins had excess low generation probability. Researchers reported weaker excess twin sharing in beta out-of-frame sequences.

Trimming stripped 2 bases from V and 0 bases from J, with 11 bases between. CDR1 is MRHNA and CDR2 is SNTAGT in the germline V gene. The CDR3 is made up of 16 amino acids. This same sample was also part of a study on yellow fever vaccine responses in identical twins.

This chain links TRBV6-4 with TRBJ2-1; no definite D call. The clonotype originates from a woman younger than 30 in good health. The sample taken for sequencing was PBMCs. The CDR3 DNA reads TGTGCCAGCAGTGACAACGACCGGAGCTCCTACAATGAGCAGTTCTTC. Protein: CASSDNDRSSYNEQFF.